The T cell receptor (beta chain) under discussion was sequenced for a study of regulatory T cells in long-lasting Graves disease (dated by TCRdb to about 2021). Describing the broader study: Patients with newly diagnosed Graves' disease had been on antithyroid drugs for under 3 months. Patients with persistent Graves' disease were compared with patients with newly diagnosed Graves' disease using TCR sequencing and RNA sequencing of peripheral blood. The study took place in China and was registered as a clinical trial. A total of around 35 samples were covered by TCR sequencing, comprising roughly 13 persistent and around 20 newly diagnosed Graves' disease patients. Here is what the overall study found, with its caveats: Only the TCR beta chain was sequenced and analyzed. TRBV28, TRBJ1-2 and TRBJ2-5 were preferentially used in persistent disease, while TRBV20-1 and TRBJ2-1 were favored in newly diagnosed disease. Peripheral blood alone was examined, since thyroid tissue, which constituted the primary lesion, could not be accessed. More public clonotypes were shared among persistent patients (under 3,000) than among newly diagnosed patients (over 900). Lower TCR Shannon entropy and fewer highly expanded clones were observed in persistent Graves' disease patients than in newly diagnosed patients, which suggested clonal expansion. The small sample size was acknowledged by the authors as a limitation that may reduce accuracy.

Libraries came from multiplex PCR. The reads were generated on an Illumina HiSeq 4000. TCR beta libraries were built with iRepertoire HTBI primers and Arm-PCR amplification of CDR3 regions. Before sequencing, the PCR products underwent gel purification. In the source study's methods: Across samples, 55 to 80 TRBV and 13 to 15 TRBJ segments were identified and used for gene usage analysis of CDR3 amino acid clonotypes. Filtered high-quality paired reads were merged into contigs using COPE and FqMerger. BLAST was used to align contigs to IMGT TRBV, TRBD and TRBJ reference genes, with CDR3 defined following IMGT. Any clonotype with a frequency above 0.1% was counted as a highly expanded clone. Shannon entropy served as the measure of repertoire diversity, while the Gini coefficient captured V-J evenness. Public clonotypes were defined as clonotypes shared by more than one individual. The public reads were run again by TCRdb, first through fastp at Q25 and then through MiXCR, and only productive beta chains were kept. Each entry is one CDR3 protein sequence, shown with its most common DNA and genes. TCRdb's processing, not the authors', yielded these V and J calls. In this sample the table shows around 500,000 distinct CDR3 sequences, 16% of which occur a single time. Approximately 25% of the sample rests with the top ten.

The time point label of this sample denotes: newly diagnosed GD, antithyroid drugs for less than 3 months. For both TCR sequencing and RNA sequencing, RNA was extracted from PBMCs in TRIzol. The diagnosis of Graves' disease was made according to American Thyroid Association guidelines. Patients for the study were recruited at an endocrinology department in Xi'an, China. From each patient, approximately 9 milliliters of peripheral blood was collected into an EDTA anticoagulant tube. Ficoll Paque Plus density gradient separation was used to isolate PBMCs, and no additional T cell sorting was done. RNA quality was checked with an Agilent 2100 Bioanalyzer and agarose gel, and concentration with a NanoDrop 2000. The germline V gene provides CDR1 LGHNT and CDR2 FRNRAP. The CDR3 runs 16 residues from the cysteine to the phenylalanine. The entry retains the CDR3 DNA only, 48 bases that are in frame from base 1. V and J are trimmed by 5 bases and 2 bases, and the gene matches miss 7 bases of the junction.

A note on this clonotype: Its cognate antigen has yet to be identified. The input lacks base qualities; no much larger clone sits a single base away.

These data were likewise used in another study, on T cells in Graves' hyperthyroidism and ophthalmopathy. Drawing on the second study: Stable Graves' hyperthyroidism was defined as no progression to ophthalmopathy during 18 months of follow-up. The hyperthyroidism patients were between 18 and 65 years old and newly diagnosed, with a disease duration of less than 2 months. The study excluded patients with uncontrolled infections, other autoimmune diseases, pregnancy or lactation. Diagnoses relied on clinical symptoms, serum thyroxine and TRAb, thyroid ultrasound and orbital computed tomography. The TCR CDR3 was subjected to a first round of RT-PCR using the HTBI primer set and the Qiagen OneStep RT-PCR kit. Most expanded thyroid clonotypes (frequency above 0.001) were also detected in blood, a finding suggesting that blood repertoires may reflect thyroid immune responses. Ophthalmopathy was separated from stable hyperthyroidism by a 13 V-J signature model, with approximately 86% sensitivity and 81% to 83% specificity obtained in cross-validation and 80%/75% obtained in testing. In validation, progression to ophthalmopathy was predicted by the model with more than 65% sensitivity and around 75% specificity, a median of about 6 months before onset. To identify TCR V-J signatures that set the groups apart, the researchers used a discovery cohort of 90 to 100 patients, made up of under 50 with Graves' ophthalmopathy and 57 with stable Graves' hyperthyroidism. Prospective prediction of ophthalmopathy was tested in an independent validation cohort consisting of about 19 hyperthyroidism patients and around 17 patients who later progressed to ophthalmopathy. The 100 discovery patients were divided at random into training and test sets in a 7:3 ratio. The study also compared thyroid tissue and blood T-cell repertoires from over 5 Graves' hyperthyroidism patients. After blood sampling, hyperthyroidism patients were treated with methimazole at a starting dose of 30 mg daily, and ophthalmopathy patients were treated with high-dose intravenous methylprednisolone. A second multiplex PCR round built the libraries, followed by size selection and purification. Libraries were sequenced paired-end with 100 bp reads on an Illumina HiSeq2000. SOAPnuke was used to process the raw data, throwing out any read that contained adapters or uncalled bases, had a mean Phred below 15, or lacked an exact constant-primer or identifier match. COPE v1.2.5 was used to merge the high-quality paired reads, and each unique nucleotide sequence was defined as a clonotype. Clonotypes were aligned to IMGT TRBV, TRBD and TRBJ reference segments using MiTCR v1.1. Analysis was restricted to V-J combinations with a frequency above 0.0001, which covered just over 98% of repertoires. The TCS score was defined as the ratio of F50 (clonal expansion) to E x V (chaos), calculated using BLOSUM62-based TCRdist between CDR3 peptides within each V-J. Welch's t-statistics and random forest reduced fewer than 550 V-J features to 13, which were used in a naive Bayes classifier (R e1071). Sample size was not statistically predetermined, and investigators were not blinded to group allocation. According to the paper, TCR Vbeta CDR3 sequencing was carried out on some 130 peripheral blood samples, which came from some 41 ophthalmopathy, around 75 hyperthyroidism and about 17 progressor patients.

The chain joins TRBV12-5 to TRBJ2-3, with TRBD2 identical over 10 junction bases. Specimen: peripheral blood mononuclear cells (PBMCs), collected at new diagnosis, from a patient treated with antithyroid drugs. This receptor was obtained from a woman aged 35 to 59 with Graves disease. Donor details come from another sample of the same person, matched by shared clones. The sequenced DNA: TGTGCTAGTGGTCCCCTAGCGGGGGCCATCACAGATACGCAGTATTTT. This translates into CASGPLAGAITDTQYF.